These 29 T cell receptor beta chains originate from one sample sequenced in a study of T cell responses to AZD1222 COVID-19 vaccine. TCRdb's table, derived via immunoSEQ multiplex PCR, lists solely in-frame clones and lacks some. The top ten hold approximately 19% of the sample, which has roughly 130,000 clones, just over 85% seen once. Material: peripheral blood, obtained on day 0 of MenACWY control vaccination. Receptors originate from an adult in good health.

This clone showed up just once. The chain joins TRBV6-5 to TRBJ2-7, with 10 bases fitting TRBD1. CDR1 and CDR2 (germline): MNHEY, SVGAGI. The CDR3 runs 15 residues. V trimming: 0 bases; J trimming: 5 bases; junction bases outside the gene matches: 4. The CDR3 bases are TGTGCCAGCAGTTACTCGAGGGGACAGGGGAACGAGCAGTACTTC. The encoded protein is CASSYSRGQGNEQYF.

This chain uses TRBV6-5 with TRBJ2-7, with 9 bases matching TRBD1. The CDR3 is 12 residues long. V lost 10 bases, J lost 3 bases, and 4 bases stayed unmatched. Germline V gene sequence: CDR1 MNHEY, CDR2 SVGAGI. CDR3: CATGTGYYEQYF. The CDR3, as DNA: TGTGCCACCGGGACAGGGTACTACGAGCAGTACTTC.

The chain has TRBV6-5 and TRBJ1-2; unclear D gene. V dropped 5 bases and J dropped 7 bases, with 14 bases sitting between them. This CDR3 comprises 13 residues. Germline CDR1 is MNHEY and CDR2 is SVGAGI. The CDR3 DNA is TGTGCCAGCAGTACCCAAGACAAAGCTGGCTACACCTTC. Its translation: CASSTQDKAGYTF.

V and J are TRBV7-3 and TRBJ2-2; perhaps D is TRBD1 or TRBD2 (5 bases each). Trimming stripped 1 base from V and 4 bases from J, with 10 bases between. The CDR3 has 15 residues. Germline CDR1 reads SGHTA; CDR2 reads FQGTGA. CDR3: CASSLSPGTTGELFF. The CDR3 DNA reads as TGTGCCAGCAGCTTAAGTCCGGGGACCACCGGGGAGCTGTTTTTT.

As DNA, the CDR3 is TGTGCCAGCAGCTTAGCCCAAGCCTACGAGCAGTACTTC. It yields the protein CASSLAQAYEQYF. V gene TRBV27 combines with J gene TRBJ2-7; D gene unclear. In germline, CDR1 is MNHEY, CDR2 SMNVEV (reference sequence). V shed 6 bases and J shed 2 bases, with 11 bases lying between them. The CDR3 spans 13 residues.

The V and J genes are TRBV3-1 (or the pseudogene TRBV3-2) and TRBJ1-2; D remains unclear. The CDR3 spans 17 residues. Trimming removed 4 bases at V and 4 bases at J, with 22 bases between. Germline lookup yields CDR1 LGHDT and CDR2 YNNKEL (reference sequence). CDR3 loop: CASSPRTLVAQSYGYTF. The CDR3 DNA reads TGTGCCAGCAGCCCCCGTACTCTAGTGGCTCAGTCCTATGGCTACACCTTC.

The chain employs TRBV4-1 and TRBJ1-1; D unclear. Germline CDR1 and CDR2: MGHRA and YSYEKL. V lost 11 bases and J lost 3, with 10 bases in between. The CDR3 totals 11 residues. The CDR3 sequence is CASSRDTEAFF. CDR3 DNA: TGCGCCTCATCGAGGGACACTGAAGCTTTCTTT.

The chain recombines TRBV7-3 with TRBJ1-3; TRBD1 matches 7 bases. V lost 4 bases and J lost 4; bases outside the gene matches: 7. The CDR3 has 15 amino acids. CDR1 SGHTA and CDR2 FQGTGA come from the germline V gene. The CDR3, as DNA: TGTGCCAGCAGCTACCGACAGGGACCGGGAAACACCATATATTTT. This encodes CASSYRQGPGNTIYF.

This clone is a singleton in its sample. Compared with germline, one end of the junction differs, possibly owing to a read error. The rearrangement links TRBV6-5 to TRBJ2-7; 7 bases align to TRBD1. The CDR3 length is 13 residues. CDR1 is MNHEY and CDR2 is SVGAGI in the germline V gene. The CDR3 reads CASSAGGLYEQYF. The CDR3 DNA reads TGTGCTAGCAGCGCAGGGGGTTTATACGAGCAGTACTTC.

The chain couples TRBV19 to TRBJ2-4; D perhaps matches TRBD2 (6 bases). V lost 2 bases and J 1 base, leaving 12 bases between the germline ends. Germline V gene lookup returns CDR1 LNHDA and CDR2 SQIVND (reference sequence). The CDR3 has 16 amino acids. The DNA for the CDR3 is TGTGCCAGTAGTATAACCTCTCTAGCGGCCAAAAACATTCAGTACTTC. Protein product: CASSITSLAAKNIQYF.

The CDR3 bases are TGCGCCAGCAGTGAGTACCTAGCGGGAGGGGCAACAGATACGCAGTATTTT. This gives the protein CASSEYLAGGATDTQYF. The chain couples TRBV10-2 to TRBJ2-3; the match to TRBD2 covers 12 bases. Unmatched junction bases numbered 5, after V lost 1 base and J lost 3 bases. CDR1 and CDR2 from the germline V gene are WSHSY and SAAADI. The CDR3 extends over 17 amino acids.

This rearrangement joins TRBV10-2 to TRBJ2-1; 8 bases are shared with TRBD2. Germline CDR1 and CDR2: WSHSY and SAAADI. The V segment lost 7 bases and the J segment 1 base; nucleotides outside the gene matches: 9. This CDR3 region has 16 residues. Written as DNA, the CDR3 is TGCGCCAGCAAGGAGAATAGCGGGATGTCCTACAATGAGCAGTTCTTC. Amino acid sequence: CASKENSGMSYNEQFF.

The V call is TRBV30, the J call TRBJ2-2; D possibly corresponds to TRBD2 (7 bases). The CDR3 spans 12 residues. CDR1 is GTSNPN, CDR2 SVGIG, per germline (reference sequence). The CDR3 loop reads CAAGARTGELFF. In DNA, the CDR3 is TGTGCTGCGGGGGCGAGGACCGGGGAGCTGTTTTTT.

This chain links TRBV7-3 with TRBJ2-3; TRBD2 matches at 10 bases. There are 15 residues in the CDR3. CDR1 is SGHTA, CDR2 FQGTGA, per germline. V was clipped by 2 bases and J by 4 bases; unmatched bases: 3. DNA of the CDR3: TGTGCCAGCAGCTTACTAGCGGGAGAACCAGATACGCAGTATTTT. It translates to CASSLLAGEPDTQYF.

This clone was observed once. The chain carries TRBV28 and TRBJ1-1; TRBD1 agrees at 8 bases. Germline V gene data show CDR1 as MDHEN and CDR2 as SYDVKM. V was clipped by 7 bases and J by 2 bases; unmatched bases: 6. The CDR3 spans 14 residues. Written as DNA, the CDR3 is TGTGCCAGCACCGAGGGACAGGTTAACACTGAAGCTTTCTTT. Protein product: CASTEGQVNTEAFF.

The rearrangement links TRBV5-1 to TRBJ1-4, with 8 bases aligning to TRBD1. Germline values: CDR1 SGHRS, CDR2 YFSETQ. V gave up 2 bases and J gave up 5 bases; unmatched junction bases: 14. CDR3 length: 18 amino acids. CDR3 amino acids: CASSFRQGSGATNEKLFF. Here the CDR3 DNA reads TGCGCCAGCAGCTTTCGACAGGGGTCTGGCGCCACGAATGAAAAACTGTTTTTT.

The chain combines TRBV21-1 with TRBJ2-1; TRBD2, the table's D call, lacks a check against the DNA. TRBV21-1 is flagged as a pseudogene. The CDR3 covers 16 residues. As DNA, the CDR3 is TGTGCCAGCAGCAAAGATGGTAGCGGGAGGGCGGGGGAGCAGTTCTTC. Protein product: CASSKDGSGRAGEQFF.

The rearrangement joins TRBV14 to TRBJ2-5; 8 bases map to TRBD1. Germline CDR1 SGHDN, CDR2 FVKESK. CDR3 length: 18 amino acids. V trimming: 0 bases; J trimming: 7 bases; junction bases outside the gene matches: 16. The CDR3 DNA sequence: TGTGCCAGCAGCCAAGAAAGTATAGGGACAGGAGGAGTCCGGACCCAGTACTTC. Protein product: CASSQESIGTGGVRTQYF.

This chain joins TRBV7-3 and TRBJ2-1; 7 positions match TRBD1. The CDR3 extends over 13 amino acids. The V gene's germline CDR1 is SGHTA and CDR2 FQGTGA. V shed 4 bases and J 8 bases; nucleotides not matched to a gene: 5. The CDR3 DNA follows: TGTGCCAGCAGCTCCCAAGGGGGCCATGAGCAGTTCTTC. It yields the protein CASSSQGGHEQFF.

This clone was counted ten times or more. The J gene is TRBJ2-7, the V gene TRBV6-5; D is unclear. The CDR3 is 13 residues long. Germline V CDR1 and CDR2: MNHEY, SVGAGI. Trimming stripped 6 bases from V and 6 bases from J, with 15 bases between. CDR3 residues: CASSVWAFGEQYF. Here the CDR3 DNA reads TGTGCCAGCAGCGTGTGGGCTTTCGGCGAGCAGTACTTC.

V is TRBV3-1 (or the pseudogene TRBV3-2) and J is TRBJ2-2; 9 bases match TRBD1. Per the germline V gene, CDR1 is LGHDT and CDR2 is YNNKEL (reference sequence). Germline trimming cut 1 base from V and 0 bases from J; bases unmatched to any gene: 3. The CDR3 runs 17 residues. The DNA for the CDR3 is TGTGCCAGCAGCCAAGTCCGACAGGGGGCGAACACCGGGGAGCTGTTTTTT. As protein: CASSQVRQGANTGELFF.

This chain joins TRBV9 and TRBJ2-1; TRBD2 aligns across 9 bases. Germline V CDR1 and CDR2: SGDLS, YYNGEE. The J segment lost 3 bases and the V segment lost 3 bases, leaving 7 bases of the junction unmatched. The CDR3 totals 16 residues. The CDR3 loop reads CASSGPGAGGYNEQFF. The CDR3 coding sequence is TGTGCCAGCAGCGGGCCGGGAGCGGGAGGCTACAATGAGCAGTTCTTC.

CDR3 protein: CATRYISGNTIYF. CDR3 DNA sequence: TGTGCCACGCGATATATCTCTGGAAACACCATATATTTT. The chain has TRBV19 and TRBJ1-3; D unclear. This CDR3 region has 13 residues. From germline, CDR1 is LNHDA and CDR2 SQIVND (reference sequence). The V gene lost 10 bases and the J gene lost 0 bases, with 10 bases spanning the gap.

CDR3 coding DNA: TGTGCCAGCAGTGAAGCAGGGGGCTACAATCAGCCCCAGCATTTT. Its translation: CASSEAGGYNQPQHF. The chain couples TRBV2 to TRBJ1-5; 7 positions match TRBD1. Per the germline V gene, CDR1 is SNHLY and CDR2 is FYNNEI. CDR3 length: 15 residues. The trim removed 0 bases at V and 3 bases at J, leaving 2 bases unmatched.

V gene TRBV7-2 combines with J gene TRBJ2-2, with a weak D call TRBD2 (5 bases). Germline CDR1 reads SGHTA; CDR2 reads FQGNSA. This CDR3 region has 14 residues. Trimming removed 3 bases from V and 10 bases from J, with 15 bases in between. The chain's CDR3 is CASSFGLGNSELFF. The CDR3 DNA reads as TGTGCCAGCAGCTTTGGACTGGGTAATTCGGAGCTGTTTTTT.

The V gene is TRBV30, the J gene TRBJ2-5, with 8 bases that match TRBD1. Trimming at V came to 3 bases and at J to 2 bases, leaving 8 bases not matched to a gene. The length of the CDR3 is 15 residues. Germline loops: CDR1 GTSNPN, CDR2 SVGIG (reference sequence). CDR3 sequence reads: CAWRKGQVMQETQYF. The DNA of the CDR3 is TGTGCCTGGAGAAAGGGACAGGTGATGCAAGAGACCCAGTACTTC. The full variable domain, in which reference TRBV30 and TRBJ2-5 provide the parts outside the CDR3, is SQTIHQWPATLVQPVGSPLSLECTVEGTSNPNLYWYRQAAGRGLQLLFYSVGIGQISSEVPQNLSASRPQDRQFILSSKKLLLSDSGFYLCAWRKGQVMQETQYFGPGTRLLVL.

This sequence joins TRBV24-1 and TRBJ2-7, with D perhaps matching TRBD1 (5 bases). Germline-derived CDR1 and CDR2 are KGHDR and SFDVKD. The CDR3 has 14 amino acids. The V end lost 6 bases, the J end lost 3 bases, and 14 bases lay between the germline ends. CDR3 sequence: CATSRTGDHYEQYF. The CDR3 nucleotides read TGTGCCACCAGTCGCACAGGAGACCACTACGAGCAGTACTTC.

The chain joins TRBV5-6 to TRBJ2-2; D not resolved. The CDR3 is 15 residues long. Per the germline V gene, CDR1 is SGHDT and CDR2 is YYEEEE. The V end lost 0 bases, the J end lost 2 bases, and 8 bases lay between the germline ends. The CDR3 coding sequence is TGTGCCAGCAGCTTGGAACAGCGCAACACCGGGGAGCTGTTTTTT. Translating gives CASSLEQRNTGELFF. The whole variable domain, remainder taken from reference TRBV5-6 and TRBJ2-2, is DAGVTQSPTHLIKTRGQQVTLRCSPKSGHDTVSWYQQALGQGPQFIFQYYEEEERQRGNFPDRFSGHQFPNYSSELNVNALLLGDSALYLCASSLEQRNTGELFFGEGSRLTVL.

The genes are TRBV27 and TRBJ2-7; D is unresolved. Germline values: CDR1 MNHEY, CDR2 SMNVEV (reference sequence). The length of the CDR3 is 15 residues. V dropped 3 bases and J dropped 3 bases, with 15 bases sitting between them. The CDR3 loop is CASSFGQQLYYEQYF. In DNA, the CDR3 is TGTGCCAGCAGTTTTGGTCAACAGCTCTACTACGAGCAGTACTTC.